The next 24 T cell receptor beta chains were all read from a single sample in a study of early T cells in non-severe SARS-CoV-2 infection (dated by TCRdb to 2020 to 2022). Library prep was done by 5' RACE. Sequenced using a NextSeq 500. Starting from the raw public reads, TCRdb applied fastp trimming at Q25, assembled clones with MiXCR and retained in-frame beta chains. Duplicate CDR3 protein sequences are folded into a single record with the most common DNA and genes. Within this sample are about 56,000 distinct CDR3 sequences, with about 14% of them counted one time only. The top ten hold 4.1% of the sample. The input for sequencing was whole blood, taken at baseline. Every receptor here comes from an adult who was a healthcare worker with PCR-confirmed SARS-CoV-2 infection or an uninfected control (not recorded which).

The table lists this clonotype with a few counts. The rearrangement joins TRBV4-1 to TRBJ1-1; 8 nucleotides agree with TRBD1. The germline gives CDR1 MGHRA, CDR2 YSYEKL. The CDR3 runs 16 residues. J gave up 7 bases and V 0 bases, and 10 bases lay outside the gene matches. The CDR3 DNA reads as TGCGCCAGCAGCCAAGACCCCAGGGGGCAAGGCGGTGAAGCTTTCTTT. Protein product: CASSQDPRGQGGEAFF.

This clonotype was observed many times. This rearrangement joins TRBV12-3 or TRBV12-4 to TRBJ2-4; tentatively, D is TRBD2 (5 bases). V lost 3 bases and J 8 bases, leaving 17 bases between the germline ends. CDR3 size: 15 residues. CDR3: CASSFVFRDGDIQYF. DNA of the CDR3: TGTGCCAGCAGTTTTGTCTTCCGAGACGGGGACATTCAGTACTTC.

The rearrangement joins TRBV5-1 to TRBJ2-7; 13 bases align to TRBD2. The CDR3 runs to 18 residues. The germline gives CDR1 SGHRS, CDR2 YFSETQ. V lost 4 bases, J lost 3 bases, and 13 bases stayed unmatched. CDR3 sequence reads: CASSIGLAGVPSFYEQYF. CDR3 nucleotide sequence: TGCGCCAGCAGCATAGGACTAGCGGGAGTCCCCTCCTTCTACGAGCAGTACTTC.

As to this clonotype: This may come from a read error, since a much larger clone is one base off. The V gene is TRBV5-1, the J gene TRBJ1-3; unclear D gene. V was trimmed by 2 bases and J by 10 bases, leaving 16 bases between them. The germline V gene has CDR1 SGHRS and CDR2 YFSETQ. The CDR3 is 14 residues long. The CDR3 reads CASSFDAAAPTIYF. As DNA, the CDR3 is TGCGCCAGCAGCTTTGACGCAGCCGCCCCGACCATATATTTT.

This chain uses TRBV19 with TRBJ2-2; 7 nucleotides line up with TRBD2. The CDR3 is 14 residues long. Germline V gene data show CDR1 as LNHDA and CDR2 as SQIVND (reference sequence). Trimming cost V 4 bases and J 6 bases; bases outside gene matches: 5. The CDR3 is CASSSGSKAGELFF. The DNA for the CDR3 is TGTGCCAGTAGTAGCGGGAGTAAAGCCGGGGAGCTGTTTTTT.

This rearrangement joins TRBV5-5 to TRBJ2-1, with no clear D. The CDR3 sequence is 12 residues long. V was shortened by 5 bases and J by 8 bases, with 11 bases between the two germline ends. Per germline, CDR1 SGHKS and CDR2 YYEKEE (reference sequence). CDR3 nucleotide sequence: TGTGCCAGCAGATTTATCGGCGATGAGCAGTTCTTC. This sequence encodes CASRFIGDEQFF.

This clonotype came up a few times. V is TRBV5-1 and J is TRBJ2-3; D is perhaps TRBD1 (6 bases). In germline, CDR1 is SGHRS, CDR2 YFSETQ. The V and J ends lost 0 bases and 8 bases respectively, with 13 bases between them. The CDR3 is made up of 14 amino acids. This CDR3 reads CASSLDRVLGTQYF. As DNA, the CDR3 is TGCGCCAGCAGCTTGGACAGGGTATTGGGTACGCAGTATTTT.

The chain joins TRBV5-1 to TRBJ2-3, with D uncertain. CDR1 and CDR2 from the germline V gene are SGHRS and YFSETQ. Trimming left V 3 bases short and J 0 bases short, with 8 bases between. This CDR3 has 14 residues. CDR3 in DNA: TGCGCCAGCAGCTCCCCGACCAGCACAGATACGCAGTATTTT. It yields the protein CASSSPTSTDTQYF.

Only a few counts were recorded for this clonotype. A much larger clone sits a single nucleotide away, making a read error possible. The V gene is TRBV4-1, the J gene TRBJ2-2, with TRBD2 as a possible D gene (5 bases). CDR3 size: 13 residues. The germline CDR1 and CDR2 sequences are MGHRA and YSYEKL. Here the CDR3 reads CAGSQEGFGELFF. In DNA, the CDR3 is TGCGCCGGCAGCCAAGAGGGCTTCGGGGAGCTGTTTTTT.

In DNA, the CDR3 is TGTGCTAATCCGCACAGGGGCGGAGGGCATGAGCAGTTCTTC. This encodes CANPHRGGGHEQFF. The chain links TRBV12-5 to TRBJ2-1; TRBD1 might be the D (7 bases). With 10 bases removed from V and 8 bases from J, the gap between germline ends came to 21 bases. Germline V gene data show CDR1 as LGHNT and CDR2 as FRNRAP. This CDR3 has 14 residues.

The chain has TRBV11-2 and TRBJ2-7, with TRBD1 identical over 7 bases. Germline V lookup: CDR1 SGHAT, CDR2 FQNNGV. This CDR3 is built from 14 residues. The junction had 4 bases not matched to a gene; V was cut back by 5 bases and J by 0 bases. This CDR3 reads CASSPGQNSYEQYF. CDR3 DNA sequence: TGTGCCAGCAGCCCGGGACAGAACTCCTACGAGCAGTACTTC. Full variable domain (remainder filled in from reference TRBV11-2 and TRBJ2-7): EAGVAQSPRYKIIEKRQSVAFWCNPISGHATLYWYQQILGQGPKLLIQFQNNGVVDDSQLPKDRFSAERLKGVDSTLKIQPAKLEDSAVYLCASSPGQNSYEQYFGPGTRLTVT.

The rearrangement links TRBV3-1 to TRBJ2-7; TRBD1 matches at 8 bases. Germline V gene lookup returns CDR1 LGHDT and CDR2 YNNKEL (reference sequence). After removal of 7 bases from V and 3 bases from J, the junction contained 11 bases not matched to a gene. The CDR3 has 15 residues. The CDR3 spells CASTLGTGAYYEQYF. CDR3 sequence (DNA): TGTGCCAGCACCCTAGGGACAGGAGCCTACTACGAGCAGTACTTC.

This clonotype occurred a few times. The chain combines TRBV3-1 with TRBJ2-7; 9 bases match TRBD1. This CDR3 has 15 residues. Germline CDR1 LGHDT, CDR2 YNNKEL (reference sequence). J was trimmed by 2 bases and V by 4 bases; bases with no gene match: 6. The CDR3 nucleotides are TGTGCCAGCAGCCTGGGACAGGGAGCTACCTACGAGCAGTACTTC. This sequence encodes CASSLGQGATYEQYF.

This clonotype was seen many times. The CDR3 spells CASSHTIQGALVKAFF. The CDR3 DNA follows: TGTGCCAGCAGCCATACGATTCAGGGGGCGTTGGTTAAAGCTTTCTTT. The chain employs TRBV4-2 and TRBJ1-1; 8 bases agree with TRBD1. The CDR3 has 16 amino acids. Trimming took 3 bases from V and 9 from J; bases not matched to a gene: 15. The V gene's germline CDR1 is LGHNA and CDR2 YNFKEQ.

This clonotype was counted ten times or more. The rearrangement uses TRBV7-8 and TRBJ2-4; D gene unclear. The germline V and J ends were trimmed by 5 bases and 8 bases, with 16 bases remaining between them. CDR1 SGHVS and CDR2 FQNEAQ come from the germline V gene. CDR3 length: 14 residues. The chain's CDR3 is CASSAPGSPHIQYF. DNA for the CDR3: TGTGCCAGCAGCGCTCCGGGTTCCCCCCACATTCAGTACTTC.

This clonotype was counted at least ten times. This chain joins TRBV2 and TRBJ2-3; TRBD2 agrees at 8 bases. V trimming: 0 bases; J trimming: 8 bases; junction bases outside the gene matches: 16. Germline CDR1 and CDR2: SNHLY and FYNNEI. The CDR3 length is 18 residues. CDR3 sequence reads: CASSEALLTGGGLSTQYF. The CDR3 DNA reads TGTGCCAGCAGTGAAGCGCTCCTTACGGGCGGGGGGCTAAGTACGCAGTATTTT.

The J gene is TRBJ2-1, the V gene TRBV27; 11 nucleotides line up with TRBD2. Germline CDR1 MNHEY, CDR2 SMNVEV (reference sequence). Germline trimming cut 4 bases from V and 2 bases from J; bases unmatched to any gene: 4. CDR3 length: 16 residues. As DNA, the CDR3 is TGTGCCAGCAGTTCAACTAGCGGGAGAACCTACAATGAGCAGTTCTTC. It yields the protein CASSSTSGRTYNEQFF.

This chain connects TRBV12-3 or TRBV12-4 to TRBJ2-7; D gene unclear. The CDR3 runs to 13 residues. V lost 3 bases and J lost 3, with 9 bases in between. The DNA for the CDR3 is TGTGCCAGCAGTTTCCATGCCGACTACGAGCAGTACTTC. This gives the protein CASSFHADYEQYF.

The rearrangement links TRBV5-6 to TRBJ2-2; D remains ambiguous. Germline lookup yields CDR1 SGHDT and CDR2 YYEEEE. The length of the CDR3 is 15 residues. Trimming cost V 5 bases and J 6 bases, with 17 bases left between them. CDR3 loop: CASSQTMGLAGELFF. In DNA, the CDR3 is TGTGCCAGCAGTCAAACCATGGGGTTAGCCGGGGAGCTGTTTTTT. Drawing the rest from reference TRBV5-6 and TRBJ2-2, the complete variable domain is DAGVTQSPTHLIKTRGQQVTLRCSPKSGHDTVSWYQQALGQGPQFIFQYYEEEERQRGNFPDRFSGHQFPNYSSELNVNALLLGDSALYLCASSQTMGLAGELFFGEGSRLTVL.

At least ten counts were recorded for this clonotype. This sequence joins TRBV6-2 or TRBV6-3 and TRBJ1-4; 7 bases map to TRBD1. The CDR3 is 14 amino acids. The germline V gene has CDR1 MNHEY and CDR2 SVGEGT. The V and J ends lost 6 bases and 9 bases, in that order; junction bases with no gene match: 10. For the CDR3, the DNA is TGTGCCAGCAGCTCGGACAGGAATAAGCAAAAACTGTTTTTT. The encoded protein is CASSSDRNKQKLFF.

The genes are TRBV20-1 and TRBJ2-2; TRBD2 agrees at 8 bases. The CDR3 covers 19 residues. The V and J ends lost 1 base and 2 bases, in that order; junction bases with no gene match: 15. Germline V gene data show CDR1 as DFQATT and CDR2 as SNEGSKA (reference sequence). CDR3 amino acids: CSARGPAGGPIYNTGELFF. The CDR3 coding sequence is TGCAGTGCTAGAGGTCCGGCGGGAGGACCCATATACAACACCGGGGAGCTGTTTTTT.

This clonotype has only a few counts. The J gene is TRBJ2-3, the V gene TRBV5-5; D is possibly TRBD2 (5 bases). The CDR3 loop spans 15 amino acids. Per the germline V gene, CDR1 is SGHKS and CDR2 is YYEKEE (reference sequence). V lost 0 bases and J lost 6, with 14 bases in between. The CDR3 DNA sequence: TGTGCCAGCAGCTTGGGACTTTCCGGGGTGGATACGCAGTATTTT. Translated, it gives CASSLGLSGVDTQYF.

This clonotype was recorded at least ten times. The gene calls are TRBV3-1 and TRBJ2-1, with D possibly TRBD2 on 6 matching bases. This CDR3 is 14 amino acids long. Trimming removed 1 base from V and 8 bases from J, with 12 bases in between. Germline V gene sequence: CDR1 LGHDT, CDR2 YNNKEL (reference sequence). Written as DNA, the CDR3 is TGTGCCAGCAGCCAAGCGCGGAGGGGTGATGAGCAGTTCTTC. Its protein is CASSQARRGDEQFF.

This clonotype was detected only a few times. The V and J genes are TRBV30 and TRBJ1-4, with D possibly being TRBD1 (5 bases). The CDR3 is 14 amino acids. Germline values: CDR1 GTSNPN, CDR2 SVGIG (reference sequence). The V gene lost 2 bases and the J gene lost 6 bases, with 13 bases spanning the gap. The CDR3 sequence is CAWSIDSTYEKLFF. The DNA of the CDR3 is TGTGCCTGGAGTATTGACAGCACCTATGAAAAACTGTTTTTT.